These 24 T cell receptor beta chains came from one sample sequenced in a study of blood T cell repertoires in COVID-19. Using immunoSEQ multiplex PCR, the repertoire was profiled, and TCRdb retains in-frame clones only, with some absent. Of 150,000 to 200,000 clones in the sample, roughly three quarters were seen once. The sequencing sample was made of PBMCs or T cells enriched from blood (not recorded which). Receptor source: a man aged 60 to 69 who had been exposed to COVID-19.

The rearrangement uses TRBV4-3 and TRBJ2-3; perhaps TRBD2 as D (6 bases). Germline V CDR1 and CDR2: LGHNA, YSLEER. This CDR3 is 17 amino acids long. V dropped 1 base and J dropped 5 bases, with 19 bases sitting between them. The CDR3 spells CASSQAVGAGGRDTQYF. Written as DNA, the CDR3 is TGCGCCAGCAGCCAAGCCGTAGGAGCGGGTGGTAGAGATACGCAGTATTTT.

CDR3 loop: CASSSRQAGELFF. The CDR3 bases are TGTGCCAGCAGCTCCAGACAGGCCGGGGAGCTGTTTTTT. The V call is TRBV9, the J call TRBJ2-2; maybe TRBD1 (6 bases). The CDR3 extends over 13 amino acids. The V end was cut by 4 bases, the J end by 6 bases, with 10 bases between. Germline V gene data show CDR1 as SGDLS and CDR2 as YYNGEE. The complete variable domain, with remaining parts taken from reference TRBV9 and TRBJ2-2, reads DSGVTQTPKHLITATGQRVTLRCSPRSGDLSVYWYQQSLDQGLQFLIQYYNGEERAKGNILERFSAQQFPDLHSELNLSSLELGDSALYFCASSSRQAGELFFGEGSRLTVL.

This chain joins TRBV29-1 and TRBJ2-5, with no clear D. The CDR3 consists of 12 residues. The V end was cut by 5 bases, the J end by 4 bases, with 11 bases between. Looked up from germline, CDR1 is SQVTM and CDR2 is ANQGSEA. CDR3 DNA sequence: TGCAGCGTTTTAGTGGGCACAGAGACCCAGTACTTC. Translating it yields CSVLVGTETQYF.

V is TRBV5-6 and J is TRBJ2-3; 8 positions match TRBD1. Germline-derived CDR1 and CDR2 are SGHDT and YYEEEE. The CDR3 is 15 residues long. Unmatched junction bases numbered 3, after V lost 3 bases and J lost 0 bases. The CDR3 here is CASSSTGVSTDTQYF. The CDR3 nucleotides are TGTGCCAGCAGCTCGACAGGGGTCAGCACAGATACGCAGTATTTT.

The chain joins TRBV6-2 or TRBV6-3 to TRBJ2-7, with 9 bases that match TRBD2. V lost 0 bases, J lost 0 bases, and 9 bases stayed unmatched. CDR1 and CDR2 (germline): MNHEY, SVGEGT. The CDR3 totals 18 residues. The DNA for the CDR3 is TGTGCCAGCAGTTACTCGGTCCTAGCGGGATATCCCTCCTACGAGCAGTACTTC. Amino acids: CASSYSVLAGYPSYEQYF.

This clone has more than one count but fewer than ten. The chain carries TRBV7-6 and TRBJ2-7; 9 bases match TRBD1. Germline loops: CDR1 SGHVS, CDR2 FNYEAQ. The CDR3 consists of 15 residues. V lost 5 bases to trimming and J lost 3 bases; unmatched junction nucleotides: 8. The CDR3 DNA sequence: TGTGCCAGCAGCCCGGGACAGGGTCCCGACTACGAGCAGTACTTC. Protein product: CASSPGQGPDYEQYF.

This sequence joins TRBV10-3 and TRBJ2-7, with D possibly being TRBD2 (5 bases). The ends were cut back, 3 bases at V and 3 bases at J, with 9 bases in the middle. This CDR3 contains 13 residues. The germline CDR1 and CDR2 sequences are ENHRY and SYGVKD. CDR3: CAISDNRDYEQYF. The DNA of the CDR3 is TGTGCCATCAGTGACAACCGGGACTACGAGCAGTACTTC.

This CDR3 reads CASSVIAGSYNEQFF. The CDR3 coding sequence is TGTGCCAGCAGCGTAATAGCGGGATCCTACAATGAGCAGTTCTTC. V gene TRBV9 combines with J gene TRBJ2-1; TRBD2 matches 8 bases. The J segment lost 1 base and the V segment lost 1 base, leaving 1 base of the junction unmatched. Germline CDR1 is SGDLS and CDR2 is YYNGEE. The CDR3 runs 15 residues.

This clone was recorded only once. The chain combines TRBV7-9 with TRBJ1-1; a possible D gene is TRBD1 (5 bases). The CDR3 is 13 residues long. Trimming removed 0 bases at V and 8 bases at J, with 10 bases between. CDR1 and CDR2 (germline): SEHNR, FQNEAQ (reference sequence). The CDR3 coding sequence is TGTGCCAGCAGCTTAGCCCCGGGGGGAGAAGCTTTCTTT. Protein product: CASSLAPGGEAFF. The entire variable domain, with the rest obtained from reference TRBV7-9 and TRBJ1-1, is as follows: DTGVSQNPRHKITKRGQNVTFRCDPISEHNRLYWYRQTLGQGPEFLTYFQNEAQLEKSRLLSDRFSAERPKGSFSTLEIQRTEQGDSAMYLCASSLAPGGEAFFGQGTRLTVV.

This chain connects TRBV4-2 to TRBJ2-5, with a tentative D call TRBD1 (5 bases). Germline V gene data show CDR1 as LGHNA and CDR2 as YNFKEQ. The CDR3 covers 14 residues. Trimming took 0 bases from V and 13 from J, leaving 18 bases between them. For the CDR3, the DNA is TGTGCCAGCAGCCAAGACGATACGACAGCCCCACGGTACTTC. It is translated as CASSQDDTTAPRYF.

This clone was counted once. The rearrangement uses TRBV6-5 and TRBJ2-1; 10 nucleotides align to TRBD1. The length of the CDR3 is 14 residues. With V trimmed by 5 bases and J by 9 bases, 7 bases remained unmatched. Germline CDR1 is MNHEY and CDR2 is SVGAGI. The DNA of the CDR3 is TGTGCCAGCAGTACCCGACAGGGGGCGGGTGAGCAGTTCTTC. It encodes CASSTRQGAGEQFF.

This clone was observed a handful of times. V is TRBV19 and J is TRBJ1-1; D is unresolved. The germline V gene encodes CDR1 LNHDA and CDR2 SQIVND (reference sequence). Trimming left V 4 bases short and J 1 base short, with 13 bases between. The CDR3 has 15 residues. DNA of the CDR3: TGTGCCAGTAGTACGACCCATGGAGGGAACACTGAAGCTTTCTTT. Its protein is CASSTTHGGNTEAFF. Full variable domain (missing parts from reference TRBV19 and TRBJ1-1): DGGITQSPKYLFRKEGQNVTLSCEQNLNHDAMYWYRQDPGQGLRLIYYSQIVNDFQKGDIAEGYSVSREKKESFPLTVTSAQKNPTAFYLCASSTTHGGNTEAFFGQGTRLTVV.

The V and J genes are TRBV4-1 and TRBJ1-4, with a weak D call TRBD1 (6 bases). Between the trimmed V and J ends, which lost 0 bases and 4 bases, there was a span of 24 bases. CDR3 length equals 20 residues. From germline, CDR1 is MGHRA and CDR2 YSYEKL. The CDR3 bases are TGCGCCAGCAGCCAAGATAGTAGTCCTGGACAGATTCTTTTTAATGAAAAACTGTTTTTT. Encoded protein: CASSQDSSPGQILFNEKLFF.

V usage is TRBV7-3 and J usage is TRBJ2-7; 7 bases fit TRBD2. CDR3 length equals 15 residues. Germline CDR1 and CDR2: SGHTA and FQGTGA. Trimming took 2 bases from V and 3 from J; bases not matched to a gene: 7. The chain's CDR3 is CASSLLGGGNYEQYF. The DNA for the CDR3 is TGTGCCAGCAGCTTATTGGGCGGGGGAAACTACGAGCAGTACTTC.

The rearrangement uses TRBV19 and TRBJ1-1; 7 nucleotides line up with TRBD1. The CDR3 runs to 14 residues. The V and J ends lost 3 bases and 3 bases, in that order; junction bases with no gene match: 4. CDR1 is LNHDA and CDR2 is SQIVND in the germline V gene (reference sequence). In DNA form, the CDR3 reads TGTGCCAGTAGTATCTACAGGGGAGACACTGAAGCTTTCTTT. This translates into CASSIYRGDTEAFF. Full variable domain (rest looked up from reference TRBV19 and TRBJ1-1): DGGITQSPKYLFRKEGQNVTLSCEQNLNHDAMYWYRQDPGQGLRLIYYSQIVNDFQKGDIAEGYSVSREKKESFPLTVTSAQKNPTAFYLCASSIYRGDTEAFFGQGTRLTVV.

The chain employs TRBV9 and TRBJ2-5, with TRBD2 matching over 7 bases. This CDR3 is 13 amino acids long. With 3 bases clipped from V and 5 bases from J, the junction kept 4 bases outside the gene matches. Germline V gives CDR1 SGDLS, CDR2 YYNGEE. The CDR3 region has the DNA TGTGCCAGCAGCGCCTGGGGAGGGGAGACCCAGTACTTC. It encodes CASSAWGGETQYF.

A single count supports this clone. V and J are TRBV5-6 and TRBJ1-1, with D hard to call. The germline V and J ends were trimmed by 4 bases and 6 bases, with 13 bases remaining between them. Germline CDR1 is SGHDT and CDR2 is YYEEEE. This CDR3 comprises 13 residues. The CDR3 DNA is TGTGCCAGCAGCCAAGACTTGGATGCTGAAGCTTTCTTT. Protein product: CASSQDLDAEAFF. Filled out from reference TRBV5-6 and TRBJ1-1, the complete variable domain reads DAGVTQSPTHLIKTRGQQVTLRCSPKSGHDTVSWYQQALGQGPQFIFQYYEEEERQRGNFPDRFSGHQFPNYSSELNVNALLLGDSALYLCASSQDLDAEAFFGQGTRLTVV.

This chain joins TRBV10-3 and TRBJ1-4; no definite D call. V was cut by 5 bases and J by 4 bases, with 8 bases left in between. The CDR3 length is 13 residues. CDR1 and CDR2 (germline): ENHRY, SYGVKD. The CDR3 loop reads CAISPGVNEKLFF. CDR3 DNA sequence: TGTGCCATCAGTCCGGGAGTTAATGAAAAACTGTTTTTT.

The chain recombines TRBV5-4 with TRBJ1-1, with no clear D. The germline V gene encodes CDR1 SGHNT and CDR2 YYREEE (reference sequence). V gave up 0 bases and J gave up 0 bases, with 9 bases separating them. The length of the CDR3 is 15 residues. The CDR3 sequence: CASSLVAGMNTEAFF. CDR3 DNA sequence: TGTGCCAGCAGCTTGGTAGCGGGAATGAACACTGAAGCTTTCTTT.

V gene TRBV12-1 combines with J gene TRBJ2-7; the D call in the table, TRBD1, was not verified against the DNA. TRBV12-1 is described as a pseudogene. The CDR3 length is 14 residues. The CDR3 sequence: CASSFPGQAYEQYF. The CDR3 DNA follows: TGTGCCAGCAGCTTCCCCGGACAGGCCTACGAGCAGTACTTC.

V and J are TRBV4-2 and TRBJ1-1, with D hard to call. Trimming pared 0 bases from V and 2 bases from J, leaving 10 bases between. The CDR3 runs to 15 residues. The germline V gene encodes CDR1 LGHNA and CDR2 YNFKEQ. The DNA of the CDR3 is TGTGCCAGCAGCCAAGAGTCCAGGTCAAACACTGAAGCTTTCTTT. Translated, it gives CASSQESRSNTEAFF.

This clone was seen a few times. This CDR3 is CASTQTGDSPPGYTF. In DNA form, the CDR3 reads TGTGCCAGCACCCAAACGGGCGACAGCCCCCCTGGCTACACCTTC. The genes are TRBV7-9 and TRBJ1-2; TRBD1 might be the D (5 bases). Deletions cut 7 bases from V and 7 bases from J, with 22 bases between. From germline, CDR1 is SEHNR and CDR2 FQNEAQ (reference sequence). The CDR3 loop spans 15 amino acids.

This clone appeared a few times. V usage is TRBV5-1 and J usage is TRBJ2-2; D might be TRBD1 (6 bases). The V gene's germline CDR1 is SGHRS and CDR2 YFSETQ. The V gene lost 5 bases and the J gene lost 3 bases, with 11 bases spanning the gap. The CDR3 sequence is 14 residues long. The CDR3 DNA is TGCGCCAGCAGAAACAGGGCTGACACCGGGGAGCTGTTTTTT. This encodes CASRNRADTGELFF.

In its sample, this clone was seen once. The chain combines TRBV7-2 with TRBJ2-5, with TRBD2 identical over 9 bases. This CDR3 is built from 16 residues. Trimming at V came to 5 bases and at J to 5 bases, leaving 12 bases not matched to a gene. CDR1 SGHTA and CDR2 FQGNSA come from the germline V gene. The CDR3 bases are TGTGCCAGCAGCCCCGGGGCGGGAGGGGGCTGGGAGACCCAGTACTTC. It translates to CASSPGAGGGWETQYF.